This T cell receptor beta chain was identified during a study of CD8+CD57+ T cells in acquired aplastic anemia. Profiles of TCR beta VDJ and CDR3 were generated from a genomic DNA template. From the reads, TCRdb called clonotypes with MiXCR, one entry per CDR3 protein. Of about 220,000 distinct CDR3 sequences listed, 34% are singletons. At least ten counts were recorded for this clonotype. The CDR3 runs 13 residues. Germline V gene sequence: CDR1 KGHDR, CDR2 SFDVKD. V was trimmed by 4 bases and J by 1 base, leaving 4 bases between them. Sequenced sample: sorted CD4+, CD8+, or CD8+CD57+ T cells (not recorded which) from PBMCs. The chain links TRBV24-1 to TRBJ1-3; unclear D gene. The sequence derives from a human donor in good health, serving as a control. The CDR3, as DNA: TGTGCCACCAGTGAAGGGTCTGGAAACACCATATATTTT. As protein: CATSEGSGNTIYF.